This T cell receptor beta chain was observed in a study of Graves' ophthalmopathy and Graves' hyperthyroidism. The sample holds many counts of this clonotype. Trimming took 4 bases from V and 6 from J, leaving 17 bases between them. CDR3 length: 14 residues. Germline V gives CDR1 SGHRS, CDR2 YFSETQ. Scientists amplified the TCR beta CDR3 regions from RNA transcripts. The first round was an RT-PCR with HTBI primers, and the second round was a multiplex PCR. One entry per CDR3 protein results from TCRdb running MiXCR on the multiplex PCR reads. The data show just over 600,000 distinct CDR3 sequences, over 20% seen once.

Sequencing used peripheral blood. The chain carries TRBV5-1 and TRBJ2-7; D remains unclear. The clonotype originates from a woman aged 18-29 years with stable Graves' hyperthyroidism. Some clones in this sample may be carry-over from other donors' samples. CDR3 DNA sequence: TGCGCCAGCAGCCCACGGACGGATTCGTTCGAGCAGTACTTC. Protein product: CASSPRTDSFEQYF.